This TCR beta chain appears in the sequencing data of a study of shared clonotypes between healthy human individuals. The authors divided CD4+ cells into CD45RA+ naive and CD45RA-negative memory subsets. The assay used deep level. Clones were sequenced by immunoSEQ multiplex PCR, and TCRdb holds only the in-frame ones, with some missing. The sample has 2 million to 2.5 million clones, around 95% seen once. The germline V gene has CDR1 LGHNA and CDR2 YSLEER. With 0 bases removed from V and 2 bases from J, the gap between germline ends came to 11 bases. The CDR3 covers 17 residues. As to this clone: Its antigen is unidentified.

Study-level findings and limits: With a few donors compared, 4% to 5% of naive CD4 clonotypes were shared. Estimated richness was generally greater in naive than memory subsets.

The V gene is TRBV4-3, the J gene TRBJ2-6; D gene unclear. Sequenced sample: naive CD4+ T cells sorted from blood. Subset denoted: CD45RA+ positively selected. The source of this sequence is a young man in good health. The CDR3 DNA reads TGCGCCAGCAGCCAAGATTCTACAGAGACTGGGGCCAACGTCCTGACTTTC. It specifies CASSQDSTETGANVLTF.